These 30 T cell receptor beta chains originate from one sample sequenced in a study of blood T cell repertoires in COVID-19 (dated by TCRdb to about 2020). The method behind the library was the immunoSEQ multiplex PCR assay. TCRdb mirrors the immuneACCESS table, restricted to in-frame sequences. Some clones are absent from its copies; in checked studies, under half trace to an unresolved V gene, and the reason for the others is unknown. This sample lists about 32,000 clones; about 91% were detected once. The top ten constitute approximately 5% of the sample. The sequenced sample consisted of peripheral blood. These TCRs come from a woman in her 70s with active COVID-19.

The J gene is TRBJ2-7, the V gene TRBV7-2; 16 nucleotides align to TRBD2. CDR3 length equals 18 residues. Germline CDR1 and CDR2: SGHTA and FQGNSA. With 3 bases clipped from V and 2 bases from J, the junction kept 7 bases outside the gene matches. The CDR3 coding sequence is TGTGCCAGCAGCTTTGGGACTAGCGGGGGGGTTCTGGCCTACGAGCAGTACTTC. Encoded protein: CASSFGTSGGVLAYEQYF.

The chain carries TRBV7-3 and TRBJ2-4; 7 bases are shared with TRBD1. The CDR3 is 18 residues long. The V segment lost 0 bases and the J segment 1 base; nucleotides outside the gene matches: 9. CDR1 and CDR2 (germline): SGHTA, FQGTGA. CDR3 residues: CASSLTPWTGQAKNIQYF. CDR3 sequence (DNA): TGTGCCAGCAGCTTAACGCCCTGGACAGGTCAGGCCAAAAACATTCAGTACTTC.

This chain joins TRBV12-3 or TRBV12-4 and TRBJ1-2; 8 bases match TRBD1. The junction had 2 bases not matched to a gene; V was cut back by 5 bases and J by 3 bases. The CDR3 length is 13 residues. The CDR3 DNA reads TGTGCCAGCAGTCCACAGGGGGACTATGGCTACACCTTC. Translated, it gives CASSPQGDYGYTF.

The chain combines TRBV19 with TRBJ2-7, with D possibly matching TRBD1 (5 bases). Germline values: CDR1 LNHDA, CDR2 SQIVND (reference sequence). CDR3 length: 14 amino acids. V gave up 1 base and J gave up 2 bases, with 9 bases separating them. The CDR3 bases are TGTGCCAGTAGTATAGTTGGCAGGGCCTACGAGCAGTACTTC. As protein: CASSIVGRAYEQYF.

The V gene is TRBV6-5, the J gene TRBJ2-7; the match to TRBD2 covers 8 bases. V was pared by 5 bases and J by 7 bases, with 7 bases of the junction left unmatched. From germline, CDR1 is MNHEY and CDR2 SVGAGI. The CDR3 length is 13 residues. CDR3 sequence: CASSPSGGGEQYF. CDR3 nucleotide sequence: TGTGCCAGCAGTCCAAGCGGGGGAGGGGAGCAGTACTTC.

CDR3 bases: TGCGCCAGCAGCCTCGCCGGACTAGCGGGCAACAATGAGCAGTTCTTC. It translates to CASSLAGLAGNNEQFF. The chain couples TRBV4-1 to TRBJ2-1; 11 positions agree with TRBD2. Germline V gene data show CDR1 as MGHRA and CDR2 as YSYEKL. The V segment lost 4 bases and the J segment 5 bases; nucleotides outside the gene matches: 7. The CDR3 is made up of 16 amino acids.

CDR3 region: CASSQPGGEALNTEAFF. CDR3 DNA sequence: TGTGCCAGCAGCCAACCTGGGGGCGAGGCTCTGAACACTGAAGCTTTCTTT. The chain has TRBV4-2 and TRBJ1-1, with D possibly matching TRBD1 (6 bases). The V end was cut by 2 bases, the J end by 0 bases, with 16 bases between. The CDR3 has 17 amino acids. The germline V gene encodes CDR1 LGHNA and CDR2 YNFKEQ.

This chain uses TRBV6-6 with TRBJ1-4; 9 bases align to TRBD1. The CDR3 runs to 15 residues. Germline lookup yields CDR1 MNHNY and CDR2 SVGAGI (reference sequence). The V and J ends lost 5 bases and 8 bases, in that order; junction bases with no gene match: 9. CDR3 in DNA: TGTGCCAGCAGTCATGAGGGACAGGGCGAGGAAAAACTGTTTTTT. It yields the protein CASSHEGQGEEKLFF.

V gene TRBV19 combines with J gene TRBJ2-5, with 12 bases fitting TRBD2. V trimming: 6 bases; J trimming: 0 bases; junction bases outside the gene matches: 2. The CDR3 extends over 15 amino acids. The germline CDR1 and CDR2 sequences are LNHDA and SQIVND (reference sequence). CDR3 sequence (DNA): TGTGCCAGTAGACTAGCGGGGGGTTACCAAGAGACCCAGTACTTC. Encoded protein: CASRLAGGYQETQYF. Full variable domain (rest looked up from reference TRBV19 and TRBJ2-5): DGGITQSPKYLFRKEGQNVTLSCEQNLNHDAMYWYRQDPGQGLRLIYYSQIVNDFQKGDIAEGYSVSREKKESFPLTVTSAQKNPTAFYLCASRLAGGYQETQYFGPGTRLLVL.

This clone was seen a single time. V gene TRBV4-1 combines with J gene TRBJ2-7; a weak D match, TRBD1 (6 bases). The V and J ends lost 1 base and 2 bases respectively, with 15 bases between them. The CDR3 sequence is 16 residues long. Germline V CDR1 and CDR2: MGHRA, YSYEKL. The CDR3 loop reads CASSQVGSQGTYEQYF. DNA for the CDR3: TGCGCCAGCAGCCAAGTGGGCTCCCAGGGGACCTACGAGCAGTACTTC.

The chain combines TRBV3-1 (or the pseudogene TRBV3-2) with TRBJ2-7; 11 nucleotides match TRBD1. The CDR3 runs 14 residues. Germline loops: CDR1 LGHDT, CDR2 YNNKEL (reference sequence). V shed 4 bases, J shed 4 bases, and the junction held 3 bases outside the gene matches. CDR3 in amino acids: CASSRGQGAYEQYF. In nucleotides, the CDR3 is TGTGCCAGCAGCCGAGGACAGGGGGCTTACGAGCAGTACTTC.

This clone has a single count. The V call is TRBV28, the J call TRBJ1-1; D unclear. CDR3 length equals 14 residues. Trimming shortened V by 6 bases and J by 0 bases, and 11 bases separated the two germline ends. Per the germline V gene, CDR1 is MDHEN and CDR2 is SYDVKM. CDR3 DNA sequence: TGTGCCAGCAGCCCCGGTAACCTGAACACTGAAGCTTTCTTT. It specifies CASSPGNLNTEAFF.

This chain connects TRBV6-4 to TRBJ2-3, with a tentative D call TRBD2 (5 bases). V was shortened by 2 bases and J by 6 bases, with 9 bases between the two germline ends. The CDR3 consists of 13 residues. Germline V gene data show CDR1 as MRHNA and CDR2 as SNTAGT. This chain's CDR3 is CASSDQPGDTQYF. The CDR3 bases are TGTGCCAGCAGTGACCAGCCGGGGGATACGCAGTATTTT.

The V gene is TRBV4-1, the J gene TRBJ2-7; D is perhaps TRBD1 (6 bases). CDR1 MGHRA and CDR2 YSYEKL come from the germline V gene. V gave up 0 bases and J gave up 7 bases, with 16 bases separating them. This CDR3 has 15 amino acids. The CDR3 loop is CASSQEEQGQREQYF. CDR3 coding DNA: TGCGCCAGCAGCCAAGAAGAACAGGGTCAAAGGGAGCAGTACTTC.

The rearrangement uses TRBV10-3 and TRBJ1-5, with TRBD1 matching over 10 bases. Per the germline V gene, CDR1 is ENHRY and CDR2 is SYGVKD. V lost 6 bases and J lost 0; bases outside the gene matches: 2. This CDR3 region has 15 residues. DNA of the CDR3: TGTGCCATCAGCCGGGACAGGGGTAGCAATCAGCCCCAGCATTTT. Protein: CAISRDRGSNQPQHF.

The J gene is TRBJ2-1, the V gene TRBV5-5; TRBD2 aligns across 11 bases. V shed 2 bases and J 14 bases; nucleotides not matched to a gene: 3. Germline CDR1 and CDR2: SGHKS and YYEKEE (reference sequence). The CDR3 spans 12 residues. CDR3 DNA: TGTGCCAGCAGCTTTAGCGGGGGGGCCAAGTTCTTC. Its protein is CASSFSGGAKFF.

This clone was counted only a few times. The rearrangement uses TRBV7-3 and TRBJ2-1, with 9 bases matching TRBD2. The CDR3 contains 16 residues. The ends lost 2 bases at V and 9 bases at J; junction bases unmatched: 11. The germline V gene has CDR1 SGHTA and CDR2 FQGTGA. The CDR3 spells CASSLGASGVQGEQFF. The CDR3 nucleotides are TGTGCCAGCAGCTTAGGGGCTAGCGGGGTCCAGGGTGAGCAGTTCTTC.

This clone is a singleton in its sample. The chain carries TRBV4-1 and TRBJ2-7; 8 bases map to TRBD1. Unmatched junction bases numbered 7, after V lost 4 bases and J lost 5 bases. Germline V gene lookup returns CDR1 MGHRA and CDR2 YSYEKL. This CDR3 comprises 14 residues. This CDR3 is CASSPDRGFDEQYF. The DNA of the CDR3 is TGCGCCAGCAGCCCCGACAGGGGTTTCGACGAGCAGTACTTC.

The J gene is TRBJ2-6, the V gene TRBV19; D gene ambiguous. The V end was cut by 4 bases, the J end by 0 bases, with 7 bases between. Germline values: CDR1 LNHDA, CDR2 SQIVND (reference sequence). The CDR3 is 15 residues long. The CDR3 is CASSSGNSGANVLTF. The CDR3 nucleotides are TGTGCCAGTAGTAGCGGCAACTCTGGGGCCAACGTCCTGACTTTC.

The gene calls are TRBV6-5 and TRBJ1-1; tentative D call: TRBD1 (5 bases). The CDR3 length is 12 residues. The ends were cut back, 6 bases at V and 11 bases at J, with 16 bases in the middle. Germline loops: CDR1 MNHEY, CDR2 SVGAGI. CDR3 in DNA: TGTGCCAGCAGCCGCCCCGCAGGGAGGGCTTTCTTT. This translates into CASSRPAGRAFF.

The chain uses TRBV6-2 or TRBV6-3 and TRBJ2-6; TRBD2 aligns across 10 bases. After removal of 4 bases from V and 2 bases from J, the junction contained 14 bases not matched to a gene. The germline CDR1 and CDR2 sequences are MNHEY and SVGEGT. The CDR3 length is 20 residues. The CDR3 sequence: CASSFPLLAGGTAGANVLTF. DNA of the CDR3: TGTGCCAGCAGTTTCCCTCTCTTAGCGGGGGGAACTGCTGGGGCCAACGTCCTGACTTTC.

This clone has a single count. V gene TRBV30 combines with J gene TRBJ1-4; TRBD1 agrees at 9 bases. Per germline, CDR1 GTSNPN and CDR2 SVGIG (reference sequence). V shed 0 bases, J shed 1 base, and the junction held 9 bases outside the gene matches. The CDR3 runs 18 residues. This CDR3 is CAWSVLYRGRGTNEKLFF. The DNA of the CDR3 is TGTGCCTGGAGTGTACTTTACAGGGGGCGTGGAACTAATGAAAAACTGTTTTTT.

The chain combines TRBV28 with TRBJ2-6; D gene uncertain. The V gene lost 1 base and the J gene lost 0 bases, with 7 bases spanning the gap. The CDR3 has 16 residues. The germline V gene has CDR1 MDHEN and CDR2 SYDVKM. CDR3 in amino acids: CASSLSGTSGANVLTF. The CDR3 DNA reads as TGTGCCAGCAGTTTATCAGGTACCTCTGGGGCCAACGTCCTGACTTTC.

This rearrangement joins TRBV18 to TRBJ2-1; 7 bases map to TRBD1. In germline, CDR1 is KGHSH, CDR2 LQKENI. Trimming at V came to 8 bases and at J to 1 base, leaving 8 bases not matched to a gene. This CDR3 contains 15 residues. The CDR3 reads CASALGQVSYNEQFF. The DNA for the CDR3 is TGTGCCAGCGCCTTAGGACAGGTTTCCTACAATGAGCAGTTCTTC.

This chain connects TRBV18 to TRBJ2-7; D is possibly TRBD1 (6 bases). CDR3 length: 14 amino acids. V was pared by 6 bases and J by 0 bases, with 12 bases between. Germline values: CDR1 KGHSH, CDR2 LQKENI. The chain's CDR3 is CASSRDISSYEQYF. The CDR3 nucleotides read TGTGCCAGCTCCAGGGACATCTCCTCCTACGAGCAGTACTTC.

The chain is built from TRBV9 and TRBJ2-7; 9 bases map to TRBD1. The CDR3 sequence is 17 residues long. J gave up 1 base and V 0 bases, and 8 bases lay outside the gene matches. Germline V gene sequence: CDR1 SGDLS, CDR2 YYNGEE. The DNA for the CDR3 is TGTGCCAGCAGCGTAGGAGATCTAGGACAGGGGTCCTACGAGCAGTACTTC. Translated: CASSVGDLGQGSYEQYF.

In the case of this clone: A read error may produce the germline difference seen at one junction end. This chain uses TRBV6-2 or TRBV6-3 with TRBJ2-1, with 7 bases that match TRBD2. The germline V gene has CDR1 MNHEY and CDR2 SVGEGT. The CDR3 extends over 16 amino acids. The CDR3 bases are TGTGCCCGCAGTTACTCGATGGGGGGGGGTATCGATGAGCAGTTCTTC. Protein sequence: CARSYSMGGGIDEQFF.

The rearrangement uses TRBV7-3 and TRBJ2-1; the D gene is possibly TRBD2 (6 bases). The CDR3 is made up of 15 amino acids. The germline gives CDR1 SGHTA, CDR2 FQGTGA. V was shortened by 5 bases and J by 7 bases, with 18 bases between the two germline ends. The CDR3 reads CASSTGLPGTNEQFF. The CDR3 region has the DNA TGTGCCAGCAGCACGGGACTCCCCGGTACGAATGAGCAGTTCTTC. Using reference TRBV7-3 and TRBJ2-1 for the parts outside the CDR3, the full variable domain is GAGVSQTPSNKVTEKGKYVELRCDPISGHTALYWYRQSLGQGPEFLIYFQGTGAADDSGLPNDRFFAVRPEGSVSTLKIQRTERGDSAVYLCASSTGLPGTNEQFFGPGTRLTVL.

CDR3 protein: CASSQATGDEQFF. DNA of the CDR3: TGCGCCAGCAGCCAAGCAACCGGAGATGAGCAGTTCTTC. The V and J genes are TRBV4-3 and TRBJ2-1; D ambiguous. The CDR3 is 13 residues long. V lost 1 base and J 8 bases, leaving 9 bases between the germline ends. Germline V CDR1 and CDR2: LGHNA, YSLEER.

The chain links TRBV2 to TRBJ1-5, with 9 bases matching TRBD1. CDR3 length equals 14 residues. With 6 bases clipped from V and 3 bases from J, the junction kept 3 bases outside the gene matches. Per the germline V gene, CDR1 is SNHLY and CDR2 is FYNNEI. The CDR3 here is CASSGTGFNQPQHF. The CDR3 DNA reads TGTGCCAGCAGCGGGACAGGGTTCAATCAGCCCCAGCATTTT.